The 19 T cell receptor beta chains below all came from one sample that was sequenced in a study of patients and donors after allogeneic stem cell transplantation. One entry per CDR3 protein results from TCRdb running MiXCR on the RT-PCR reads. In the table there are fewer than 500,000 distinct CDR3 sequences, more than 15% of which are singletons. Sample: blood, either unsorted or a sorted T cell fraction (not recorded which). Receptor source: a human donor who was either an allogeneic HSCT recipient or a stem cell or donor lymphocyte infusion donor (not recorded which). It is not recorded whose cells these are; they may come from a transplant donor.

This chain joins TRBV10-3 and TRBJ1-1, with unresolved D. The CDR3 has 12 amino acids. V was pared by 8 bases and J by 5 bases, with 12 bases between. Germline lookup yields CDR1 ENHRY and CDR2 SYGVKD. The CDR3 DNA reads as TGTGCCATCGCCCCCGGATTAACTGAAGCTTTCTTT. It specifies CAIAPGLTEAFF.

This clonotype was counted only a few times. This chain connects TRBV19 to TRBJ2-2, with TRBD1 identical over 9 bases. Trimming took 7 bases from V and 5 from J; bases not matched to a gene: 11. Germline V lookup: CDR1 LNHDA, CDR2 SQIVND (reference sequence). CDR3 length: 16 residues. The CDR3 region has the DNA TGTGCCAGTAACGCATACGGGACAGGGTTTACCGGGGAGCTGTTTTTT. This translates into CASNAYGTGFTGELFF.

This clonotype was seen repeatedly, ten times or more. The chain is built from TRBV5-1 and TRBJ2-7; 8 nucleotides agree with TRBD1. This CDR3 has 14 amino acids. After removal of 4 bases from V and 2 bases from J, the junction contained 5 bases not matched to a gene. Germline CDR1 and CDR2: SGHRS and YFSETQ. CDR3 region: CASSAGTGPYEQYF. DNA for the CDR3: TGCGCCAGCAGCGCGGGGACAGGACCCTACGAGCAGTACTTC. Looking up the rest from reference TRBV5-1 and TRBJ2-7 gives the full variable domain: KAGVTQTPRYLIKTRGQQVTLSCSPISGHRSVSWYQQTPGQGLQFLFEYFSETQRNKGNFPGRFSGRQFSNSRSEMNVSTLELGDSALYLCASSAGTGPYEQYFGPGTRLTVT.

This clonotype was picked up a small number of times. V and J are TRBV29-1 and TRBJ1-2; D possibly corresponds to TRBD1 (5 bases). V was trimmed by 5 bases and J by 4 bases, leaving 20 bases between them. This CDR3 is built from 15 residues. The germline V gene encodes CDR1 SQVTM and CDR2 ANQGSEA. CDR3 DNA: TGCAGCGTTAGACAGAATGCCATGTCCCTCTATGGCTACACCTTC. Amino acids: CSVRQNAMSLYGYTF.

The V gene is TRBV13, the J gene TRBJ2-1, with D perhaps assigned TRBD1 or TRBD2 (5 bases each). V was trimmed by 5 bases and J by 10 bases, leaving 12 bases between them. The CDR3 length is 12 residues. Germline lookup yields CDR1 PRHDT and CDR2 FYEKMQ (reference sequence). CDR3 sequence reads: CASSPGGREQFF. The CDR3 region has the DNA TGTGCCAGCAGCCCTGGGGGACGAGAGCAGTTCTTC.

This clonotype was seen a few times. This chain connects TRBV6-1 to TRBJ1-5; 9 bases map to TRBD1. CDR1 and CDR2 from the germline V gene are MNHNS and SASEGT. The V and J ends lost 9 bases and 6 bases, in that order; junction bases with no gene match: 9. The CDR3 runs 14 residues. The CDR3 coding sequence is TGTGCCAGTCGACAGGGGGGAGCGGGTCAGCCCCAGCATTTT. Its protein is CASRQGGAGQPQHF.

This clonotype was observed a handful of times. The chain joins TRBV27 to TRBJ1-5, with 9 bases matching TRBD1. Germline CDR1 and CDR2: MNHEY and SMNVEV (reference sequence). J gave up 5 bases and V 5 bases, and 4 bases lay outside the gene matches. The CDR3 runs 14 residues. The CDR3 sequence is CASSLGQGHQPQHF. In DNA form, the CDR3 reads TGTGCCAGCAGTCTCGGACAGGGGCATCAGCCCCAGCATTTT.

This chain joins TRBV2 and TRBJ2-1; 7 bases align to TRBD2. The CDR3 is 17 residues long. V lost 3 bases to trimming and J lost 2 bases; unmatched junction nucleotides: 10. Germline CDR1 SNHLY, CDR2 FYNNEI. The CDR3 nucleotides are TGTGCCAGCAGTGATCTAGCGGTGGAACCAGCCTACAATGAGCAGTTCTTC. It encodes CASSDLAVEPAYNEQFF.

The V call is TRBV15, the J call TRBJ2-7; D is perhaps TRBD1 (5 bases). The CDR3 totals 14 residues. Germline CDR1 and CDR2: LNHNV and YYDKDF (reference sequence). V was trimmed by 5 bases and J by 0 bases, leaving 11 bases between them. DNA of the CDR3: TGTGCCACCAGCGGACAAATGGGCTCCTACGAGCAGTACTTC. Amino acids: CATSGQMGSYEQYF.

V gene TRBV19 combines with J gene TRBJ2-1, with TRBD2 identical over 7 bases. Germline assignment: CDR1 LNHDA and CDR2 SQIVND (reference sequence). The CDR3 sequence is 17 residues long. V trimming: 3 bases; J trimming: 0 bases; junction bases outside the gene matches: 8. CDR3 DNA: TGTGCCAGTAGTATGGGTAGCGGGCGAAGCTCCTACAATGAGCAGTTCTTC. Translation: CASSMGSGRSSYNEQFF.

This clonotype showed up many times. This sequence joins TRBV5-1 and TRBJ2-1; the D call may be TRBD1 or TRBD2 (5 bases each). The germline V gene encodes CDR1 SGHRS and CDR2 YFSETQ. V lost 0 bases and J 5 bases, leaving 12 bases between the germline ends. The CDR3 sequence is 15 residues long. CDR3 nucleotides: TGCGCCAGCAGCTTGGTCGGGACCGTAAACAATGAGCAGTTCTTC. Amino acid sequence: CASSLVGTVNNEQFF.

Only a few counts were recorded for this clonotype. The rearrangement uses TRBV10-3 and TRBJ2-1; 8 nucleotides line up with TRBD2. The CDR3 spans 14 residues. Trimming removed 4 bases from V and 7 bases from J; junction bases left unmatched: 6. Germline CDR1 ENHRY, CDR2 SYGVKD. CDR3 DNA sequence: TGTGCCATCAGTGTCAGCGGGGGCGGTAATGAGCAGTTCTTC. It encodes CAISVSGGGNEQFF.

The sample holds a few counts of this clonotype. The CDR3 DNA is TGTGCCAGCAGCCAAGGACTAGCGGGAGCAGAGACCCAGTACTTC. This sequence encodes CASSQGLAGAETQYF. The genes are TRBV3-1 and TRBJ2-5, with 12 bases matching TRBD2. V trimming: 1 base; J trimming: 4 bases; junction bases outside the gene matches: 1. CDR1 LGHDT and CDR2 YNNKEL come from the germline V gene (reference sequence). This CDR3 is 15 amino acids long.

This clonotype was detected many times. The chain employs TRBV5-5 and TRBJ2-7, with D possibly TRBD1 on 6 matching bases. This CDR3 is built from 17 residues. Germline lookup yields CDR1 SGHKS and CDR2 YYEKEE (reference sequence). V lost 1 base, J lost 0 bases, and 17 bases lay in between. For the CDR3, the DNA is TGTGCCAGCAGCTTGCGTTTGACAGGTCCATCCTCCTACGAGCAGTACTTC. It codes for CASSLRLTGPSSYEQYF.

This chain connects TRBV14 to TRBJ2-3; D tentatively fits TRBD1 or TRBD2 (5 bases each). With 3 bases removed from V and 5 bases from J, the gap between germline ends came to 21 bases. The CDR3 loop spans 17 amino acids. Germline-derived CDR1 and CDR2 are SGHDN and FVKESK. The CDR3 DNA reads as TGTGCCAGCAGCCAGGCGGGTCGCAAGGGGATAAGAGATACGCAGTATTTT. It yields the protein CASSQAGRKGIRDTQYF.

This sequence joins TRBV3-1 and TRBJ1-6; the D gene is possibly TRBD1 (6 bases). This CDR3 has 15 amino acids. V gave up 4 bases and J gave up 10 bases, with 17 bases separating them. CDR1 is LGHDT and CDR2 is YNNKEL in the germline V gene (reference sequence). CDR3 sequence reads: CASSPPGAAGSPLHF. CDR3 bases: TGTGCCAGCAGCCCCCCAGGGGCAGCAGGCTCACCCCTCCACTTT.

This clonotype was seen at least ten times. The genes are TRBV20-1 and TRBJ1-1, with D uncertain. Trimming shortened V by 4 bases and J by 5 bases, and 11 bases separated the two germline ends. This CDR3 has 12 amino acids. CDR1 is DFQATT and CDR2 is SNEGSKA in the germline V gene (reference sequence). The CDR3 DNA sequence: TGCAGTGCTACGGTCGGTTGGACTGAAGCTTTCTTT. Encoded protein: CSATVGWTEAFF.

The chain couples TRBV20-1 to TRBJ2-7, with TRBD1 matching over 9 bases. Trimming removed 0 bases from V and 4 bases from J; junction bases left unmatched: 10. The CDR3 consists of 16 residues. CDR1 is DFQATT, CDR2 SNEGSKA, per germline (reference sequence). This CDR3 reads CSARDRTGQGVYEQYF. The CDR3 region has the DNA TGCAGTGCTAGAGATCGGACGGGACAGGGAGTTTACGAGCAGTACTTC.

As for this clonotype: Without the conserved terminal phenylalanine or tryptophan, this CDR3 likely stems from a read error. V gene TRBV29-1 combines with J gene TRBJ2-1; no reliable D call. The CDR3 spans 12 residues. Per the germline V gene, CDR1 is SQVTM and CDR2 is ANQGSEA. V gave up 4 bases and J gave up 2 bases, with 6 bases separating them. The CDR3 loop reads CSVVLAYNEQFI. CDR3 nucleotide sequence: TGCAGCGTTGTACTCGCCTACAATGAGCAGTTCATC.